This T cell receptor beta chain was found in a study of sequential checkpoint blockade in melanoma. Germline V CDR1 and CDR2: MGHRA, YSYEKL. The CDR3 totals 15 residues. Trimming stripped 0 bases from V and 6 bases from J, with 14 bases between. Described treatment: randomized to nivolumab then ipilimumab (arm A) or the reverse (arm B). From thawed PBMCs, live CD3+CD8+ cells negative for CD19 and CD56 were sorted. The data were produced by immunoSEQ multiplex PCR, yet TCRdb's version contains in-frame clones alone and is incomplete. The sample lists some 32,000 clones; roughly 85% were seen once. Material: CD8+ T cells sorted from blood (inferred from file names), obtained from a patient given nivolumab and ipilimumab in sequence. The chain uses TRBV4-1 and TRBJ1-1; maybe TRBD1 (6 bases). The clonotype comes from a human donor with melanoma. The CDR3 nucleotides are TGCGCCAGCAGCCAAGAACCACGGGGGGGGCCTGAAGCTTTCTTT. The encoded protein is CASSQEPRGGPEAFF.